A selection of T cell receptor beta chains follows, all from one sample in a study of T cell responses to AZD1222 COVID-19 vaccine. Profiled with immunoSEQ multiplex PCR; TCRdb holds only in-frame clones, not every one. This sample has roughly 180,000 clones, with 91% found just once. The material was peripheral blood, obtained 28 days after the second AZD1222 dose. The origin of the receptors is an adult who received the AZD1222 COVID-19 vaccine. Both conserved end residues are part of each CDR3. The D gene is left open where the match is weak. Size values are once, few and many counts, or a class for expanded clones, and some rows have none.

TRBJ2-2,TRBV19,NA,NA,CASSIGLQELFF,TGTGCCAGTAGTATCGGCCTCCAGGAGCTGTTTTTT
TRBJ2-7,TRBV18,NA,NA,CASSPQGKYEQYF,TGTGCCAGCTCACCTCAGGGGAAGTACGAGCAGTACTTC
TRBJ2-4,TRBV5-1,NA,NA,CASSFLPDRNIQYF,TGCGCCAGCAGCTTCCTTCCGGACAGAAACATTCAGTACTTC
TRBJ2-2,TRBV12-5,NA,NA,CASGQLGLKNTGELFF,TGTGCTAGTGGTCAACTCGGACTAAAGAACACCGGGGAGCTGTTTTTT
TRBJ1-1,TRBV6-5,NA,NA,CASSYGRGTEAFF,TGTGCCAGCAGTTACGGAAGGGGCACTGAAGCTTTCTTT
TRBJ1-2,TRBV4-2,once,TRBD1,CASSQKQGEEGYTF,TGTGCCAGCAGCCAGAAACAGGGGGAGGAGGGCTACACCTTC
TRBJ1-2,TRBV20-1,once,NA,CSAPGSDGYTF,TGCAGTGCTCCCGGGAGCGATGGCTACACCTTC
TRBJ2-2,TRBV18,NA,NA,CASSPRAGRRYTGELFF,TGTGCCAGCTCACCACGGGCAGGGCGAAGGTATACCGGGGAGCTGTTTTTT
TRBJ1-2,TRBV19,NA,NA,CASSVRGGYTF,TGTGCCAGTAGCGTCCGGGGGGGCTACACCTTC
TRBJ2-5,TRBV19,NA,NA,CASSMIGSRSRETQYF,TGTGCCAGTAGTATGATCGGGAGTAGGAGCAGAGAGACCCAGTACTTC
TRBJ2-7,TRBV10-3,NA,NA,CAISGPGGRGLSYEQYF,TGTGCCATCAGTGGCCCTGGGGGGCGTGGGCTTTCCTACGAGCAGTACTTC
TRBJ2-2,TRBV7-3,NA,NA,CASSFQRAGTGELFF,TGTGCCAGCAGCTTTCAGAGGGCCGGCACCGGGGAGCTGTTTTTT
TRBJ2-5,TRBV2,once,TRBD2,CASSGTGRGETQYF,TGTGCCAGCAGTGGGACGGGGCGGGGGGAGACCCAGTACTTC
TRBJ1-5,TRBV10-3,NA,NA,CAISESGAQGPQPQHF,TGTGCCATCAGTGAGTCGGGTGCACAGGGCCCTCAGCCCCAGCATTTT
TRBJ2-5,TRBV5-4,NA,NA,CASSLSTGETQYF,TGTGCCAGCAGCCTATCTACGGGGGAGACCCAGTACTTC
TRBJ1-5,TRBV19,NA,TRBD1,CASRLGTGLQPQHF,TGTGCCAGTAGACTAGGGACAGGGTTGCAGCCCCAGCATTTT
TRBJ1-5,TRBV2,NA,NA,CASSEALIRQGEHF,TGTGCCAGCAGTGAAGCGCTTATCCGGCAGGGAGAGCATTTT
TRBJ2-7,TRBV5-4,NA,NA,CASSLQGETYEQYF,TGTGCCAGCAGCTTGCAGGGAGAGACCTACGAGCAGTACTTC
TRBJ1-6,TRBV5-4,once,TRBD1,CASSPDRGHSPLHF,TGTGCCAGCAGCCCCGACAGGGGACATTCACCCCTCCACTTT
TRBJ2-2,TRBV30,NA,TRBD1,CAWSRGQGERESGELFF,TGTGCCTGGAGCCGGGGACAGGGGGAGCGGGAGTCCGGGGAGCTGTTTTTT
TRBJ2-5,TRBV2,NA,NA,CASSSPGLSETQYF,TGTGCCAGCAGCTCCCCCGGGCTATCAGAGACCCAGTACTTC
TRBJ1-6,TRBV7-8,few,TRBD1,CASNKSDRDNSPLHF,TGTGCCAGCAACAAATCGGACAGGGATAATTCACCCCTCCACTTT
TRBJ2-6,TRBV15,once,NA,CATSRARGANVLTF,TGTGCCACCAGCAGAGCAAGAGGGGCCAACGTCCTGACTTTC
TRBJ2-2,TRBV6-9,NA,TRBD2,CASSYSPGLEANTGELFF,TGTGCCAGCAGTTATTCACCGGGACTAGAAGCGAACACCGGGGAGCTGTTTTTT
TRBJ2-1,TRBV5-8,NA,TRBD2,CASSSMSGRGLAYNEQFF,TGTGCCAGCAGCTCCATGAGCGGGAGAGGATTAGCCTACAATGAGCAGTTCTTC
TRBJ1-2,TRBV7-2,NA,TRBD1,CASSLRDRGFYGYTF,TGTGCCAGCAGCCTCCGGGACAGGGGATTCTATGGCTACACCTTC
TRBJ2-1,TRBV4-3,NA,TRBD2,CASSQEAGHEQFF,TGCGCCAGCAGCCAAGAAGCGGGGCATGAGCAGTTCTTC
TRBJ2-2,TRBV7-6,NA,TRBD2,CASSFSGIGTGELFF,TGTGCCAGCAGCTTTAGCGGGATAGGCACCGGGGAGCTGTTTTTT